Included here is one T cell receptor beta chain sequence, with context. There are many counts of this clonotype. It lacks a known antigen. One base away there is no much larger clone; base qualities are not given. V and J are trimmed by 5 bases and 10 bases, and the gene matches miss 15 bases of the junction. The CDR3 runs 15 residues from the cysteine to the phenylalanine. CDR3 DNA is the only sequence kept; it has 45 bases, read in frame from the first base. The record originates from a study of T-cell reconstitution after alpha-beta-depleted transplantation in children (dated by TCRdb to the mid-2010s). About the investigation overall: The study quantitatively tracked T-cell immune reconstitution after TCRalphabeta/CD19-depleted allogeneic hematopoietic cell transplantation in children using TCR repertoire profiling. Beyond this particular receptor, the publication reports: Hyperexpanded clone frequencies declined over subsequent months; after one year, T-cell counts and TCRbeta diversity were mostly attributed to newly produced T cells. In some patients, the high TCRbeta diversity seen at day 60 was put down to recipient T cells and intrathymic progenitors that had survived conditioning. The apparently early recovery of alphabetaT-cell counts about two months after transplant reportedly depended on only several hundred rapidly expanded clones that came from non-depleted graft cells.

Library preparation used PCR. The sample was run on an Illumina HiSeq 2500. TCR libraries were prepared with molecular barcoding, using unique molecular identifiers to normalize TCRbeta repertoire quantification. The raw public data were reprocessed by TCRdb itself: fastp quality trimming at Q25, MiXCR clonotype calling, in-frame beta chains only. One record per CDR3 amino acid sequence lists the most common genes and DNA. The sample has around 440,000 distinct CDR3 sequences on record, over 9.5% of them singletons. Just over 2% of the sample is held by the ten biggest clonotypes. The treatment or condition label, as the study defines it: allogeneic hematopoietic cell transplantation with graft depleted of TCRalphabeta T cells and CD19 B cells. Transplant recipients were children who received TCRalphabeta/CD19-depleted allogeneic hematopoietic cell grafts.

This material consisted of PBMCs, taken before TCRalphabeta/CD19-depleted stem cell transplant. The rearranged chain carries TRBV12-3 or TRBV12-4 and TRBJ2-5; 8 junctional bases match TRBD2. The receptor comes from a child between 2 and 9 years old with inherited bone marrow failure, due to receive a stem cell transplant. The DNA reads TGTGCCAGCAGTCCTACCGGGACTAGTAGGGGGTTCCAGTACTTC. The encoded protein is CASSPTGTSRGFQYF.